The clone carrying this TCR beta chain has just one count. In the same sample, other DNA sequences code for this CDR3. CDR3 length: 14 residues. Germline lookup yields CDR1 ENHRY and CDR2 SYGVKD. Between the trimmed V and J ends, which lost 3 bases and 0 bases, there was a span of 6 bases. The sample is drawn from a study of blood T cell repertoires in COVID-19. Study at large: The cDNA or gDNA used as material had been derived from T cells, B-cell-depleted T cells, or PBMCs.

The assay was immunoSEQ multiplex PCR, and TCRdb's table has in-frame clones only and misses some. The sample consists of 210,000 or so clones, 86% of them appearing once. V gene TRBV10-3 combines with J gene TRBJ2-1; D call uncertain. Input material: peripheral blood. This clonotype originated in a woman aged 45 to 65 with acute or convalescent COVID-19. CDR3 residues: CAISETSSYNEQFF. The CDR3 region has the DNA TGTGCCATCAGTGAAACGAGCTCCTACAATGAGCAGTTCTTC.